Given below is one T cell receptor beta chain in context. Antigen unknown. Other DNA sequences in this sample translate to the same CDR3. The assay was immunoSEQ multiplex PCR, and TCRdb's table has in-frame clones only and misses some. The sample includes around 1,100,000 clones, roughly 80% of them seen just once. CD45RA+ naive and CD45RA-negative memory subsets were separated from CD4+ cells. The entry originates in a study of shared clonotypes between healthy human individuals. Study findings and constraints: Non-shared clonotypes displayed generation probabilities falling below those of clonotypes present in all four donors.

This sequence originates from a man aged 18 to 30 in good health. Some clones in this sample may be carry-over from other donors' samples. The material sequenced was memory CD4+ T cells from PBMCs. The subset: CD45RA-negative fraction.

The CDR3 bases are TGCAGCGTGTCCAGGGGGCCCAACTCCTACGAGCAGTACTTC. Amino acids: CSVSRGPNSYEQYF. The chain has TRBV29-1 and TRBJ2-7, with 8 positions matching TRBD1. The CDR3 contains 14 residues. The V segment lost 6 bases and the J segment 0 bases; nucleotides outside the gene matches: 7. Germline V gives CDR1 SQVTM, CDR2 ANQGSEA.